Listed below are T cell receptor beta chains from one sample, sequenced in a study of brain T cells in children with intractable seizures. Here immunoSEQ multiplex PCR was the method, and the copy in TCRdb shows in-frame clones only, minus some. Seen here are over 95,000 clones, 85% to 95% observed once, and the top ten hold 3.8%. The material was peripheral blood, obtained at surgery. The receptors derive from a boy less than two years old with hemimegalencephaly and intractable seizures. The CDR3 runs from the conserved cysteine through the conserved F or W.

CDR3aa	v_gene
CASSPPTSGYNEQFF	TRBV7-9
CASGLTSGRVFSPLHTQYF	TRBV12-5
CASSLGTGGQETQYF	TRBV18
CASSQMGGRGTSGSSYEQYF	TRBV4-3
CASSFLTQGYSYEQYF	TRBV27
CAWRTWAGDGYTF	TRBV30
CASSQDTGTLAGELFF	TRBV4-3
CASSDNVGYEQYF	TRBV6-1
CASVAVYSPLHF	TRBV6-4
CASSQGLAGVGEQFF	TRBV3-1/TRBV3-2
CASSSTQETQYF	TRBV28
CASMGGGLNVYEQYF	TRBV10-3
CASSRRDTQYF	TRBV11-3
CASSTTNSPLHF	TRBV6-5
CASSYFSGTGVGYTF	TRBV19
CASSYSTGYEKLFF	TRBV6-5
CASSEVGGGGSPLHF	TRBV6-1
CASSIVVPTADTQYF	TRBV19
CASSLYTSGGGIDTQYF	TRBV5-1
CASSPDQFSDEQYF	TRBV4-2
CASTYGGSNNEQFF	TRBV5-1
CASSQPSGTRSSNEQFF	TRBV23-1
CSVSRPGGSYNEQFF	TRBV29-1
CASSYVAVASYEQYF	TRBV6-6
CASSQDVVAGGNQPQHF	TRBV4-1
CASSLVASGTYNEQFF	TRBV7-8
CASSSSRVLENNEQFF	TRBV6-2/TRBV6-3
CASSQLGRNTEAFF	TRBV4-1